This TCR beta chain was observed in a study of Ad26.COV2.S vaccination and SARS-CoV-2 variants. Study in general: Among those in the COV1001 Ad26.COV2.S trial arm was the donor. In the study, Ad26.COV2.S was injected intramuscularly once, or twice 56 days apart.

This sample's treatment: some 19 received Ad26.COV2.S at low or high dose, single or two shots; roughly 5 received placebo; per-sample allocation not given. Sampling took place 63 days after the first vaccine or placebo injection. TCRdb's table, derived via immunoSEQ multiplex PCR, lists solely in-frame clones and lacks some. The data hold roughly 500,000 clones, with 70% to 90% observed a single time. The CDR3 length is 14 residues. V lost 3 bases, J lost 3 bases, and 9 bases lay in between. The germline gives CDR1 MDHEN, CDR2 SYDVKM. Concerning this clone: Its matching antigen is unknown.

Study-wide points: Vaccine and placebo recipients had comparable breadth of non-spike TCRs. Analyses that measured TCR breadth and depth may have underestimated total T cell responses.

The V and J genes are TRBV28 and TRBJ1-5; no firm D call. The origin of this receptor is a person between 18 and 65 years old who received the Ad26.COV2.S COVID-19 vaccine or a placebo. The sequencing here drew on peripheral blood, taken in a trial of Ad26.COV2.S vaccine versus placebo. CDR3 sequence: CASSLGSYNQPQHF. CDR3 in DNA: TGTGCCAGCAGTTTGGGCAGTTACAATCAGCCCCAGCATTTT.